A single TCR beta chain is shown here with its context. The entry originates in a study of T cell responses to AZD1222 COVID-19 vaccine. The germline V gene has CDR1 SNHLY and CDR2 FYNNEI. Trimming removed 8 bases from V and 10 bases from J, with 21 bases in between. The CDR3 has 15 amino acids. The data were produced by immunoSEQ multiplex PCR, yet TCRdb's version contains in-frame clones alone and is incomplete. Of 130,000 or so clones listed, 89% are singletons. This sequence joins TRBV2 and TRBJ1-6, with D uncertain. The receptor's source is an adult in good health. Source: peripheral blood, taken on day 0 of AZD1222 vaccination. The CDR3 DNA follows: TGTGCCAGCCGATTAGACGTAGATTTAGCATCACCCCTCCACTTT. Translated: CASRLDVDLASPLHF.